Included here is one T cell receptor (beta chain) sequence, with context. Its cognate antigen is unknown. The data were obtained in a study of cytomegalovirus exposure and HLA in healthy donors. V gave up 3 bases and J gave up 5 bases; unmatched junction bases: 10. The germline gives CDR1 MNHNS, CDR2 SASEGT. This CDR3 is built from 16 residues. Study-wide results and limits: A later analysis reportedly found fewer N-insertions in an Asian-associated ancestry cluster than the roughly 670-donor mean. Trimming of TCR beta V- and J-genes showed a link, identified in a later analysis, to a missense DCLRE1C variant.

The primer mix had 60 Vbeta and 13 Jbeta primers. Clones were read by immunoSEQ multiplex PCR, and TCRdb kept only the in-frame ones, dropping some. This table holds about 160,000 clones, about three quarters found once. This sequence originates from a female donor in good health and CMV-seronegative. Sequenced input: PBMCs. The gene calls are TRBV6-1 and TRBJ2-7, with TRBD2 identical over 10 bases. The CDR3 loop is CASSDFSGGFIDEQYF. CDR3 coding DNA: TGTGCCAGCAGTGATTTTAGCGGGGGGTTCATCGACGAGCAGTACTTC.